This TCR beta chain appears in the sequencing data of a study of blood T cells in healthy people across ages. Study outcomes and limitations: Across samples, TCR beta diversity tracked strongly with naive T cell percentage.

A second PCR of roughly 7 to 11 cycles used a sample-barcoded 5' primer and a J-beta primer mix. TCRdb used MiXCR to reprocess the 5' RACE reads, holding one entry per CDR3 protein. The sample comprises about 1.4 million distinct CDR3 sequences, approximately 59% of which are singletons, and about 6.7% rests with the top ten. The CDR3 totals 13 residues. Germline loops: CDR1 LGHNA, CDR2 YSLEER. Trimming cost V 2 bases and J 1 base, with 5 bases left between them. About this clonotype itself: Its cognate antigen is unknown.

V gene TRBV4-3 combines with J gene TRBJ2-5; no firm D call. Sequencing was performed on blood. The receptor's source is a man aged 18 to 30 in good health. The CDR3 bases are TGCGCCAGCAGCCAATCCAGCCAAGAGACCCAGTACTTC. Amino acids: CASSQSSQETQYF.